This TCR beta chain came from a study of regulatory T cells in long-lasting Graves disease. Sequencing libraries for TCR beta were prepared with iRepertoire HTBI primers and Arm-PCR of CDR3 regions. MiXCR, applied by TCRdb to the multiplex PCR reads, yields one record per CDR3 protein. The sample yields roughly 400,000 distinct CDR3 sequences, under 25% seen once. This clonotype has a count of ten or more. Indicated time point: persistent/refractory GD, antithyroid drugs over 5 years with positive TRAb. The TCR library was prepared using RNA isolated from PBMCs. The CDR3 contains 12 residues. V dropped 6 bases and J dropped 11 bases, with 16 bases sitting between them.

The chain couples TRBV12-3 or TRBV12-4 to TRBJ1-1; a possible D gene is TRBD1 (5 bases). This receptor was obtained from a female donor with Graves disease. The sample consisted of peripheral blood mononuclear cells (PBMCs), taken when the disease was refractory, from a patient treated with antithyroid drugs. CDR3 residues: CASRFYGAEAFF. The CDR3 DNA reads TGTGCCAGCAGATTTTACGGGGCCGAGGCTTTCTTT.